The clone carrying this T cell receptor beta chain was seen more than once but under ten times. Its antigen remains unknown. This record belongs to a study of CD8+ T cells in alopecia areata. In the study overall: Severity of treated patients was scored by affected scalp percentage. Broader study findings: Greater clonality was observed in lesional scalp samples, especially alopecia totalis/universalis, versus normal scalp.

RNA, once extracted, was reverse transcribed into cDNA for use as the sequencing template. TCRdb's table, derived via immunoSEQ multiplex PCR, lists solely in-frame clones and lacks some. The data contain some 110,000 clones, about three fifths of them seen just once; the ten biggest clones take up 12%. Per germline, CDR1 SNHLY and CDR2 FYNNEI. This CDR3 region has 14 residues. V shed 10 bases and J shed 2 bases, with 12 bases lying between them. Treatment reported: oral pan-JAK inhibitor, 5-10 mg twice daily. This chain links TRBV2 with TRBJ2-6, with D uncertain. This TCR was sampled from a human donor with alopecia areata. This sample comprised CD8+ T cells sorted from blood, obtained at week 24, from a patient treated with tofacitinib. The CDR3 region is CATQVGPGANVLTF. CDR3 nucleotide sequence: TGTGCCACGCAAGTAGGCCCTGGGGCCAACGTCCTGACTTTC.